This is a list of T cell receptor beta chains from one sample in a study of T cell repertoires in cytomegalovirus infection. One entry per CDR3 protein, called by TCRdb with MiXCR from the reads. The sample has fewer than 1,000,000 distinct CDR3 sequences, about a third seen once. No antigen is known for these receptors. This specimen consisted of cultured CD8+ T cells from PBMCs, obtained from culture after CMV antigen stimulation. The receptors stem from a human donor in good health (CMV status not recorded). Some clones in this sample may be carry-over from other donors' samples. Each CDR3 is given with its conserved first and last residue. The D gene is left open where the match is weak. Clone size is given for some rows only: seen once, a few or many times, or a class if the clone is expanded.

size,V,J,D,DNA,CDR3
many,TRBV7-6,TRBJ1-3,.,TGTGCCAGCAAGAGAGGATCTGGAAACACCATATATTTT,CASKRGSGNTIYF
many,TRBV7-2,TRBJ1-1,.,TGTGCCAGCAGAGTGGACTACAACACTGAAGCTTTCTTT,CASRVDYNTEAFF
.,TRBV6-1,TRBJ2-1,.,TGTGCCGGCAGTTACAGGGGGGGCAGAGGAAATGAGCAGTTCTTC,CAGSYRGGRGNEQFF
many,TRBV7-9,TRBJ2-2,.,TGTGCCAGCAGCTCGGGACATACCGGGGAGCTGTTTTTT,CASSSGHTGELFF
many,TRBV7-8,TRBJ1-1,.,TGTGCCAGCAGCTTAGAGGCGACGGGGTATCCTGAAGCTTTCTTT,CASSLEATGYPEAFF
.,TRBV7-9,TRBJ2-5,.,TGTGCCAGCAGGCTGGCGGGGGAGACCCAGTACTTC,CASRLAGETQYF
.,TRBV18,TRBJ1-5,TRBD1,TGTGCCAGCTCACTTCCCGGGACAGGGGCTCATCAGCCCCAGCATTTT,CASSLPGTGAHQPQHF
.,TRBV7-2,TRBJ1-1,.,TGTGCCAGCAGCTTGGCCGGGTTGGACGCTGAAGCTTTCTTT,CASSLAGLDAEAFF
many,TRBV7-8,TRBJ1-4,.,TGTGCCAGCAGCTTACCACAATCCGGGACTTCTAATGAAAAACTGTTTTTT,CASSLPQSGTSNEKLFF
.,TRBV7-6,TRBJ2-3,.,TGTGCCAGCAGCCAGGGCCCTGGGCACACAGATACGCAGTATTTT,CASSQGPGHTDTQYF
.,TRBV7-6,TRBJ2-1,.,TGTGCCAGCAGCCAGGGCCCACTCACCCTCAATGAGCAGTTCTTC,CASSQGPLTLNEQFF
.,TRBV27,TRBJ2-7,TRBD1,TGTGCCAGCAAACAGGACAGGGTGCACGAGCAGTACTTC,CASKQDRVHEQYF
.,TRBV5-1,TRBJ2-1,TRBD2,TGCACCAGCAGCTTGAGGTCTAGCGGGGGGGACAATGAGCAGTTCTTC,CTSSLRSSGGDNEQFF
.,TRBV27,TRBJ2-7,TRBD1,TGTGCCAGCAGTTTATCCTGGACAGGGTCGCGGTACGAGCAGTACTTC,CASSLSWTGSRYEQYF
.,TRBV5-1,TRBJ2-5,.,TGCGCCAGCAGCCCCCGGGCGGGGTACGAGACCCAGTACTTC,CASSPRAGYETQYF
.,TRBV7-9,TRBJ1-2,.,TGTGCCAGCAGCTTACCTCTGGCTGATGGCTACACCTTC,CASSLPLADGYTF
few,TRBV28,TRBJ2-5,.,TGTGCCAGCAGTCCCCACACGGAGTACCAAGAGACCCAGTACTTC,CASSPHTEYQETQYF
.,TRBV2,TRBJ2-5,.,TGTGGGACGGGGACTCAAGAGACCCAGTACTTC,CGTGTQETQYF
few,TRBV6-5,TRBJ2-7,.,TGTGCCAGCAGTTATATGGACAGTTCCTACGAGCAGTACTTC,CASSYMDSSYEQYF
.,TRBV10-3,TRBJ2-3,TRBD2,TGTGCCACCTGGGAGGGAGATACGCAGTATTTT,CATWEGDTQYF
.,TRBV6-1,TRBJ2-7,.,TGTGCCAGCAGTCGACTGGGGGATTCCTACGAGCAGTACTTC,CASSRLGDSYEQYF
.,TRBV7-6,TRBJ1-6,.,TGTGCCAGCAGCCCGACAGAGGATAATTCACCCCTCCACTTT,CASSPTEDNSPLHF
many,TRBV7-9,TRBJ2-3,.,TGTGCCAGCAGCTCCCGACTACTAGATACGCAGTATTTT,CASSSRLLDTQYF
few,TRBV6-5,TRBJ2-3,TRBD2,TGTGCCACCTCCGGGACTAGCGGGTACACTAGCACAGATACGCAGTATTTT,CATSGTSGYTSTDTQYF
few,TRBV5-1,TRBJ2-5,TRBD2,TGCGCCAGCAGCTTGGCCAAGCGGGGGGACCCACAAGAGACCCAGTACTTC,CASSLAKRGDPQETQYF
.,TRBV5-8,TRBJ1-2,.,TGTGCCAGCAGCTTGGAAAGGGCGGCAAGGGCTAACTATGGCTACACCTTC,CASSLERAARANYGYTF
few,TRBV10-2,TRBJ2-7,.,TGCGCCAGCAGTGAATGGAGGGGGCCGTACGAGCAGTACTTC,CASSEWRGPYEQYF
.,TRBV2,TRBJ1-2,.,TGTGCCAGCATTCTGAGACAGAGCGCTGGCTACACCTTC,CASILRQSAGYTF
many,TRBV5-4,TRBJ1-2,.,TGTGCCAGCAGCTGGATCGACCGTGGGGCCGGAGGCACCTTC,CASSWIDRGAGGTF
.,TRBV12-3/TRBV12-4,TRBJ2-2,TRBD2,TGTGCCAGCAGTTTCGCCGGGGGGTTAATCGGGGAGCTGTGTTTT,CASSFAGGLIGELCF
.,TRBV3-1,TRBJ2-4,.,TGTGCCAGCAGCCAAGAGATGAAGGGTTACATTCAGTACTTC,CASSQEMKGYIQYF
.,TRBV6-1,TRBJ2-1,.,TGTGCCAGCAGTCCTTGGACAGTTGATTCCTACAATGAGCAGTTCTTC,CASSPWTVDSYNEQFF
.,TRBV27,TRBJ1-2,.,TGTGCCAGCAGTGCAACAGAAAGGGGGAACTATGGCTACACCTTC,CASSATERGNYGYTF
.,TRBV12-5,TRBJ2-3,.,TGTGCTAGTGGTTTGCCAAGGGACCTACTCACAGATACGCAGTATTTT,CASGLPRDLLTDTQYF
.,TRBV12-5,TRBJ1-3,.,TGTGCTAGTGGTTTTAAGAGCCCCCAGGGACCCTCTGGAAACACCATATATTTT,CASGFKSPQGPSGNTIYF
.,TRBV7-6,TRBJ2-7,.,TGTGCCAGCAGCTCCCGGGACGGTAGCTCCTACGAGCAGTACTTC,CASSSRDGSSYEQYF
.,TRBV29-1,TRBJ2-1,.,TGCAGCGTTGTAGTCGTGTCGTACAATGAGCAGTTCTTC,CSVVVVSYNEQFF
.,TRBV5-6,TRBJ1-5,.,TGTGCCAGCAGCTTTTCGGGACACAAAAAGGGCAATCAGCCCCAGCATTTT,CASSFSGHKKGNQPQHF
.,TRBV19,TRBJ1-1,TRBD1,TGTGCCAGTAGTACTCCCGGGACAGCGAACACTGAAGCTTTCTTT,CASSTPGTANTEAFF
.,TRBV6-5,TRBJ2-1,TRBD2,TGTGCCAGCAGTTCCGGGACTAGCGGGGCTTACAATGAGCAGTTCTTC,CASSSGTSGAYNEQFF
.,TRBV10-1,TRBJ2-7,.,TGCGCCAGCAGTGTCGACACCCCCTACGAGCAGTACTTC,CASSVDTPYEQYF
.,TRBV19,TRBJ2-7,.,TGTGCCAGTAGTAGATTTGGGGACCGCTCCTACGAGCAGTACTTC,CASSRFGDRSYEQYF
many,TRBV7-9,TRBJ2-4,.,TGTGCCAGCAGCGGGAGTAGAGAAAACATTCAGTACTTC,CASSGSRENIQYF
many,TRBV7-6,TRBJ2-3,TRBD2,TGTGCCAGCAGCCCCACCAGCGGGGGGACAGATACGCAGTATTTT,CASSPTSGGTDTQYF
many,TRBV28,TRBJ1-1,.,TGTGCCAGCAGTAGGACGGTCTTGCTGGGGGCTTTCTTT,CASSRTVLLGAFF
few,TRBV7-9,TRBJ2-3,.,TGTGCCAGCAGCTTAGTTATTATCGCAGATACGCAGTATTTT,CASSLVIIADTQYF
.,TRBV12-3/TRBV12-4,TRBJ2-7,TRBD1,TGTGCCAGCAGTTTCTCCGGGACAGCCTACGAGCAGTACTTC,CASSFSGTAYEQYF
.,TRBV27,TRBJ1-6,.,TGTGCCAGCAGTTATGGGGGAAATTCACCCCTCCACTTT,CASSYGGNSPLHF